This T cell receptor beta chain was recovered during a study of response to subunit inactivated influenza vaccine. In TCRdb, the RT-PCR reads were re-called with MiXCR into one record per CDR3 protein. This sample has about 540,000 distinct CDR3 sequences, with 20% to 25% found just once. The germline CDR1 and CDR2 sequences are SGHTA and FQGNSA. This CDR3 is built from 15 residues. V was pared by 6 bases and J by 7 bases, with 11 bases of the junction left unmatched. This clonotype has only a few counts. The same sample was also studied in work on T cells expressing NK-cell markers. As that study records: Synthesis of TCR beta cDNA relied on 5'RACE template switching carrying UMIs. Dominant NKG2C+ clonotype frequencies of about 1.0-7.5% of CD8+ T cells were measured in about six donors. Once again these clonotypes came out on top in the CD3+CD56-NKG2C+ fraction of several donors.

The material was CD4+ T cells sorted from PBMCs, obtained 11 to 12 days after vaccination. The TCR sequence derives from a man aged 45-65 years who received an inactivated influenza vaccine. The V and J genes are TRBV7-2 and TRBJ1-4; 7 bases align to TRBD1. CDR3 nucleotides: TGTGCCAGCAGAAGAGAGGGGGCGCATAGTGAAAAACTGTTTTTT. It translates to CASRREGAHSEKLFF.